This T cell receptor (beta chain) was sequenced during a study of T cells in Graves' hyperthyroidism and ophthalmopathy. Findings and caveats of the study: Among clonotypes expanded in thyroid above 0.001, most were also found in blood.

The CDR3 loop spans 11 amino acids. The V end lost 2 bases, the J end lost 3 bases, and 2 bases lay between the germline ends. This clonotype was detected ten times or more. What it recognizes is unknown. Amplified TCR beta CDR3 regions derived from RNA transcripts. The HTBI primer set drove a first-round RT-PCR of the TCR CDR3. TCRdb re-analysed the multiplex PCR reads in MiXCR, keeping a single row per CDR3 protein. Among a few hundred thousand distinct CDR3 sequences listed, roughly 19% were seen once. The authors obtained PBMCs from more than 9.5 ml of fresh peripheral blood. The receptor's source is a woman aged 18-29 years with Graves' hyperthyroidism. The J gene is TRBJ2-7, the V gene TRBV12-3 or TRBV12-4; D is unclear. The sequencing input was blood. Here the CDR3 reads CASSLFYEQYF. The CDR3, as DNA: TGTGCCAGCAGTTTATTCTACGAGCAGTACTTC.